The 12 T cell receptor beta chains below were found in one sample sequenced in a study of human T cells and chemical hapten exposure. TCRdb reprocessed the RACE reads via MiXCR and lists one record per CDR3 protein. The sample lists tens of thousands of distinct CDR3 sequences; around 9.4% were seen once. Specified time point: patch test 2, 6 weeks after DPC sensitization. Treatment given: therapeutic diphenylcyclopropenone sensitization with weekly scalp DPC. The material was whole blood, obtained in connection with sensitization to the hapten diphenylcyclopropenone (DPC). Receptors were obtained from a woman aged 45-65 years with alopecia areata. Some clones in this sample may be carry-over from other donors' samples.

This clonotype occurred a few times. The V gene is TRBV6-6, the J gene TRBJ1-1; 8 bases fit TRBD1. The CDR3 length is 14 residues. Unmatched junction bases numbered 3, after V lost 5 bases and J lost 1 base. Germline CDR1 is MNHNY and CDR2 is SVGAGI (reference sequence). The CDR3 spells CASSDRGPNTEAFF. In nucleotides, the CDR3 is TGTGCCAGCAGTGACAGGGGTCCGAACACTGAAGCTTTCTTT.

The chain links TRBV18 to TRBJ2-3, with D perhaps TRBD2 (5 bases). There are 15 residues in the CDR3. V was shortened by 3 bases and J by 2 bases, with 12 bases between the two germline ends. Germline-derived CDR1 and CDR2 are KGHSH and LQKENI. Here the CDR3 reads CASSPEDPHTDTQYF. CDR3 nucleotide sequence: TGTGCCAGCTCACCGGAGGATCCTCACACAGATACGCAGTATTTT.

This clonotype occurred a few times. The chain employs TRBV28 and TRBJ2-7, with D possibly called TRBD1 or TRBD2 (6 bases each). CDR3 length: 14 amino acids. Germline V lookup: CDR1 MDHEN, CDR2 SYDVKM. The V end was cut by 5 bases, the J end by 5 bases, with 16 bases between. The CDR3 DNA sequence: TGTGCCAGCAGTCCTCGCCCGGGGGCGCACGAGCAGTACTTC. It is translated as CASSPRPGAHEQYF.

The chain joins TRBV6-5 to TRBJ2-3; D tentatively reads TRBD1 or TRBD2 (5 bases each). This CDR3 comprises 16 residues. V lost 6 bases and J 3 bases, leaving 19 bases between the germline ends. The germline V gene has CDR1 MNHEY and CDR2 SVGAGI. CDR3 DNA: TGTGCCAGCAGCCGCGGGCAAGACAGAGCAACAGATACGCAGTATTTT. The encoded protein is CASSRGQDRATDTQYF.

This clonotype was observed many times. The V gene is TRBV18, the J gene TRBJ1-5; possible D gene TRBD1, 5 bases. The CDR3 length is 15 residues. V dropped 1 base and J dropped 2 bases, with 9 bases sitting between them. Germline values: CDR1 KGHSH, CDR2 LQKENI. Written as DNA, the CDR3 is TGTGCCAGCTCACCACAAGGGGCGGGCAATCAGCCCCAGCATTTT. This encodes CASSPQGAGNQPQHF.

Many counts were recorded for this clonotype. The J gene is TRBJ2-3, the V gene TRBV7-9; 8 bases fit TRBD1. The CDR3 consists of 15 residues. Germline V gives CDR1 SEHNR, CDR2 FQNEAQ (reference sequence). The V segment lost 3 bases and the J segment 1 base; nucleotides outside the gene matches: 3. The CDR3 region is CASSFGQGGTDTQYF. The DNA for the CDR3 is TGTGCCAGCAGCTTCGGACAGGGAGGCACAGATACGCAGTATTTT.

This clonotype was detected once. The chain links TRBV6-6 to TRBJ2-7; D unclear. There are 11 residues in the CDR3. The V end lost 4 bases, the J end lost 4 bases, and 5 bases lay between the germline ends. Germline loops: CDR1 MNHNY, CDR2 SVGAGI (reference sequence). DNA for the CDR3: TGTGCCAGCAGTTTAATGTACGAGCAGTACTTC. It specifies CASSLMYEQYF.

The chain is built from TRBV7-2 and TRBJ1-1, with D hard to call. This CDR3 region has 16 residues. Germline values: CDR1 SGHTA, CDR2 FQGNSA. With 3 bases removed from V and 0 bases from J, the gap between germline ends came to 14 bases. The CDR3 here is CASSFRLRSMNTEAFF. The CDR3 bases are TGTGCCAGCAGCTTTCGGCTTAGGTCCATGAACACTGAAGCTTTCTTT.

The chain carries TRBV7-9 and TRBJ2-4; possibly TRBD2 for D (5 bases). Trimming took 4 bases from V and 0 from J, leaving 22 bases between them. This CDR3 has 19 residues. Germline CDR1 SEHNR, CDR2 FQNEAQ (reference sequence). The CDR3 DNA reads as TGTGCCAGCAGCTCTAGAATAGAGGACTCTAACCTAGCCAAAAACATTCAGTACTTC. Its translation is CASSSRIEDSNLAKNIQYF.

This rearrangement joins TRBV3-1 to TRBJ2-5; the match to TRBD1 covers 12 bases. The germline CDR1 and CDR2 sequences are LGHDT and YNNKEL (reference sequence). With V trimmed by 5 bases and J by 5 bases, 9 bases remained unmatched. CDR3 size: 16 residues. The CDR3 DNA follows: TGTGCCAGCAGCAAGACAGGGACAGGGGGCAAGGAGACCCAGTACTTC. This sequence encodes CASSKTGTGGKETQYF.

In its sample, this clonotype was seen a few times. This sequence joins TRBV7-9 and TRBJ2-1, with a weak D call TRBD1 (5 bases). The CDR3 loop spans 13 amino acids. Germline V gene sequence: CDR1 SEHNR, CDR2 FQNEAQ (reference sequence). Trimming cost V 5 bases and J 10 bases, with 15 bases left between them. CDR3 region: CASSTWTYDEQFF. The CDR3 nucleotides read TGTGCCAGCAGCACGTGGACATACGACGAGCAGTTCTTC.

The chain recombines TRBV28 with TRBJ1-1; D is ambiguous. CDR1 MDHEN and CDR2 SYDVKM come from the germline V gene. V was clipped by 5 bases and J by 8 bases, with 15 bases between them. The CDR3 is 13 amino acids. The CDR3 loop is CASSPPTAREAFF. In DNA form, the CDR3 reads TGTGCCAGCAGTCCTCCTACGGCCAGGGAAGCTTTCTTT.